This T cell receptor beta chain was identified in a study of T cell responses to AZD1222 COVID-19 vaccine. TCRdb keeps only in-frame clones here, not all; method: immunoSEQ multiplex PCR. The sample holds about 120,000 clones; approximately 86% are singletons and the top ten take under 3%. CDR3 length equals 14 residues. Germline assignment: CDR1 SGHRS and CDR2 YFSETQ. Deletions cut 2 bases from V and 3 bases from J, with 11 bases between. Sequenced here: peripheral blood, sampled 28 days after the second AZD1222 dose. J is TRBJ1-2 and V is TRBV5-1; D remains unclear. This TCR derives from an adult who received the AZD1222 COVID-19 vaccine. Here the CDR3 DNA reads TGCGCCAGCAGCTTATATTCGGCTGACTATGGCTACACCTTC. Translating it yields CASSLYSADYGYTF.